Here is one T cell receptor beta chain with its context. Its antigen remains unidentified. V lost 1 base to trimming and J lost 8 bases, with 17 bases between them. CDR1 is KGHSH and CDR2 is LQKENI in the germline V gene. The CDR3 loop spans 15 amino acids. The data were obtained in a study of monozygotic twins with cystic fibrosis. General study points: In this small cohort, shared CDR3 numbers showed no association with age, concordance or disease severity.

Data came from immunoSEQ multiplex PCR; TCRdb stores just in-frame clones and leaves some out. This table holds about 36,000 clones, approximately 80% found once. The J gene is TRBJ1-2, the V gene TRBV18, with D maybe TRBD1 (6 bases). The material sequenced was blood. The TCR was taken from a girl aged 2 to 10 with cystic fibrosis. In nucleotides, the CDR3 is TGTGCCAGCTCACCACAAAAGGGGGACCGGAGGGGCTACACCTTC. Amino acid sequence: CASSPQKGDRRGYTF.